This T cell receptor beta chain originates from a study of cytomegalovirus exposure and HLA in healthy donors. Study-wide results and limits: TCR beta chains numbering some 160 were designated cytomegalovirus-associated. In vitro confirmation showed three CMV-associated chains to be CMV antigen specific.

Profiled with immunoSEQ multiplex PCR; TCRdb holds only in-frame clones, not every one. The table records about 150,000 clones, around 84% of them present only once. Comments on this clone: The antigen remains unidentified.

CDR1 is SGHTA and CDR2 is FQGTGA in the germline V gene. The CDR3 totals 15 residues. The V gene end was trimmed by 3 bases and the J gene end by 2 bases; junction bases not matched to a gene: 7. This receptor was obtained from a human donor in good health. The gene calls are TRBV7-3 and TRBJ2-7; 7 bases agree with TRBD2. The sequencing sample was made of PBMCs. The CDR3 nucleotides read TGTGCCAGCAGCTTCGAGGGAGGGAGAACCTACGAGCAGTACTTC. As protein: CASSFEGGRTYEQYF.